These 22 T cell receptor beta chains were sequenced from one sample in a study of shared clonotypes between healthy human individuals. Generated by immunoSEQ multiplex PCR, the TCRdb table keeps only in-frame clones and is missing some. The sample has roughly 1 million clones; roughly 70% are singletons. Sequenced material: memory CD4+ T cells sorted from blood. Indicated subset: CD45RA-negative fraction. Receptors originate from a young man in good health.

This clone has a handful of counts. The V call is TRBV30, the J call TRBJ1-5; 8 bases are shared with TRBD1. Germline V lookup: CDR1 GTSNPN, CDR2 SVGIG (reference sequence). The CDR3 consists of 15 residues. V was pared by 0 bases and J by 6 bases, with 7 bases of the junction left unmatched. For the CDR3, the DNA is TGTGCCTGGAGTGTTACAGGGGGTAAGGGTCAGCCCCAGCATTTT. Translated: CAWSVTGGKGQPQHF.

The count of this clone is one. The chain joins TRBV2 to TRBJ2-2, with 9 bases lining up with TRBD2. Trimming cost V 7 bases and J 5 bases; bases outside gene matches: 2. From germline, CDR1 is SNHLY and CDR2 FYNNEI. This CDR3 region has 13 residues. This chain's CDR3 is CASTLAGTGELFF. For the CDR3, the DNA is TGTGCCAGCACGCTAGCGGGGACCGGGGAGCTGTTTTTT.

The chain joins TRBV18 to TRBJ2-2, with D possibly matching TRBD1 (6 bases). Germline V gene lookup returns CDR1 KGHSH and CDR2 LQKENI. The CDR3 has 17 amino acids. Trimming removed 4 bases at V and 0 bases at J, with 15 bases between. CDR3 sequence reads: CASSLRGTYANTGELFF. The CDR3 nucleotides read TGTGCCAGCTCACTACGAGGGACATATGCGAACACCGGGGAGCTGTTTTTT.

On this clone itself: Within the sample, other DNA sequences also encode this same CDR3. V and J are TRBV19 and TRBJ1-1, with 7 positions matching TRBD1. V shed 1 base and J 0 bases; nucleotides not matched to a gene: 2. The CDR3 loop spans 15 amino acids. Germline assignment: CDR1 LNHDA and CDR2 SQIVND (reference sequence). CDR3 nucleotide sequence: TGTGCCAGTAGTATAGGGGGGACAGTGAACACTGAAGCTTTCTTT. Translated: CASSIGGTVNTEAFF.

The chain combines TRBV4-1 with TRBJ2-7, with 7 bases identical to TRBD1. The CDR3 sequence is 14 residues long. The J segment lost 2 bases and the V segment lost 8 bases, leaving 9 bases of the junction unmatched. The germline V gene has CDR1 MGHRA and CDR2 YSYEKL. CDR3 sequence reads: CASRPYGTAYEQYF. Written as DNA, the CDR3 is TGCGCCAGCCGACCATACGGGACAGCCTACGAGCAGTACTTC.

The chain is built from TRBV27 and TRBJ2-7; TRBD2 matches 12 bases. The V segment lost 10 bases and the J segment 11 bases; nucleotides outside the gene matches: 9. Germline assignment: CDR1 MNHEY and CDR2 SMNVEV (reference sequence). CDR3 size: 12 residues. CDR3 in DNA: TGTGCCACCTCCGGGACTAGCGGGCCGGAGTACTTC. Translated, it gives CATSGTSGPEYF.

The V call is TRBV2, the J call TRBJ2-3, with D possibly being TRBD2 (5 bases). In germline, CDR1 is SNHLY, CDR2 FYNNEI. V gave up 2 bases and J gave up 2 bases, with 11 bases separating them. The CDR3 contains 15 residues. The CDR3 sequence is CASSETRLFTDTQYF. CDR3 sequence (DNA): TGTGCCAGCAGTGAAACTAGGTTGTTCACAGATACGCAGTATTTT.

The rearrangement links TRBV6-6 to TRBJ2-6; TRBD1 aligns across 7 bases. Germline CDR1 and CDR2: MNHNY and SVGAGI (reference sequence). CDR3 size: 14 residues. V lost 6 bases, J lost 1 base, and 0 bases stayed unmatched. The CDR3 coding sequence is TGTGCCAGCAGGGACAGGTCTGGGGCCAACGTCCTGACTTTC. Protein: CASRDRSGANVLTF.

The chain joins TRBV5-1 to TRBJ1-2, with 7 bases lining up with TRBD1. CDR3 length: 14 residues. The trim removed 1 base at V and 4 bases at J, leaving 4 bases unmatched. Germline loops: CDR1 SGHRS, CDR2 YFSETQ. CDR3 nucleotides: TGCGCCAGCAGCTTGAACAGGGGAACCTATGGCTACACCTTC. Protein: CASSLNRGTYGYTF.

This clone was observed a single time. The V gene is TRBV25-1, the J gene TRBJ1-4; no reliable D call. V was cut by 5 bases and J by 8 bases, with 15 bases left in between. There are 14 residues in the CDR3. Germline CDR1 is MGHDK and CDR2 is SYGVNS. In DNA, the CDR3 is TGTGCCAGCAGTTTCGGGTCCTTGGGGGAAAAACTGTTTTTT. Amino acid sequence: CASSFGSLGEKLFF.

This clone was recorded once. The V and J genes are TRBV6-1 and TRBJ1-3; D unresolved. CDR3 length: 15 residues. V was clipped by 5 bases and J by 2 bases, with 13 bases between them. The V gene's germline CDR1 is MNHNS and CDR2 SASEGT. CDR3 amino acids: CASSFRTATGNTIYF. The CDR3 DNA reads TGTGCCAGCAGTTTCCGGACGGCCACTGGAAACACCATATATTTT.

Regarding this clone: A much larger clone sits a single nucleotide away, making a read error possible. The sample holds other DNA sequences that translate to the same CDR3. The chain employs TRBV5-1 and TRBJ2-2, with 9 bases fitting TRBD1. The trim removed 5 bases at V and 2 bases at J, leaving 1 base unmatched. The CDR3 totals 14 residues. The germline gives CDR1 SGHRS, CDR2 YFSETQ. The CDR3 nucleotides read TGCGCCAGCAGGACAGGGGGTAACACCGGGGAGCTGTTTTTT. Translated, it gives CASRTGGNTGELFF.

The chain uses TRBV5-1 and TRBJ1-2; 7 positions match TRBD1. CDR1 is SGHRS and CDR2 is YFSETQ in the germline V gene. This CDR3 comprises 14 residues. V shed 4 bases and J 4 bases; nucleotides not matched to a gene: 7. The CDR3 region has the DNA TGCGCCAGCAGCGGGGGGACAGCCACCTATGGCTACACCTTC. It encodes CASSGGTATYGYTF.

Comments on this clone: A much larger clone is a single base away; this may be a read error. The CDR3 region has the DNA TGCAGCGTTGTCTTCAGGGGCTATGGCTACACCTTC. Translated: CSVVFRGYGYTF. The V and J genes are TRBV29-1 and TRBJ1-2; a weak D match, TRBD1 (6 bases). Trimming took off 4 bases at V and 4 bases at J, with 10 bases between the two ends. Germline-derived CDR1 and CDR2 are SQVTM and ANQGSEA. The CDR3 has 12 residues.

The genes are TRBV15 and TRBJ2-3, with D possibly called TRBD1 or TRBD2 (5 bases each). Germline V gives CDR1 LNHNV, CDR2 YYDKDF (reference sequence). The V end was cut by 3 bases, the J end by 2 bases, with 15 bases between. The CDR3 is 16 amino acids. The CDR3, as DNA: TGTGCCACCAGCAGCGCGAGGGGCCCCTCCACAGATACGCAGTATTTT. This gives the protein CATSSARGPSTDTQYF.

V usage is TRBV4-3 and J usage is TRBJ2-1, with TRBD2 matching 7 bases. Germline trimming cut 1 base from V and 0 bases from J; bases unmatched to any gene: 6. Germline assignment: CDR1 LGHNA and CDR2 YSLEER. This CDR3 has 17 amino acids. The CDR3 loop reads CASSQVLAFSSYNEQFF. In DNA form, the CDR3 reads TGCGCCAGCAGCCAAGTACTAGCGTTCAGCTCCTACAATGAGCAGTTCTTC.

V usage is TRBV11-3 and J usage is TRBJ2-3, with D perhaps matching TRBD2 (5 bases). V lost 2 bases, J lost 6 bases, and 12 bases lay in between. Germline CDR1 reads SGHNT; CDR2 reads YENEEA. The CDR3 spans 14 residues. The CDR3 nucleotides read TGTGCCAGCAGCTTAACGGGATCTGGTGATACGCAGTATTTT. Protein product: CASSLTGSGDTQYF.

The chain combines TRBV10-2 with TRBJ2-6, with a possible D match to TRBD2 (6 bases). V was pared by 6 bases and J by 0 bases, with 18 bases between. The CDR3 is 18 amino acids. Germline V gene sequence: CDR1 WSHSY, CDR2 SAAADI. Written as DNA, the CDR3 is TGCGCCAGCAGACGAGGCGGGGAGACTTACTCTGGGGCCAACGTCCTGACTTTC. It specifies CASRRGGETYSGANVLTF.

The CDR3 bases are TGCGCCAGCAGCCATTATCCCGGGGCCAACACCGGGGAGCTGTTTTTT. This translates into CASSHYPGANTGELFF. The gene calls are TRBV4-1 and TRBJ2-2; possibly TRBD1 or TRBD2 for D (5 bases each). The CDR3 has 16 residues. Looked up from germline, CDR1 is MGHRA and CDR2 is YSYEKL. Deletions cut 3 bases from V and 2 bases from J, with 13 bases between.

This clone appeared many times. V gene TRBV5-1 combines with J gene TRBJ2-2; the D gene is possibly TRBD2 (6 bases). Between the trimmed V and J ends, which lost 4 bases and 7 bases, there was a span of 14 bases. The CDR3 contains 14 residues. Germline CDR1 is SGHRS and CDR2 is YFSETQ. The CDR3 region is CASSARPGGGELFF. CDR3 bases: TGCGCCAGCAGCGCCCGCCCCGGGGGCGGGGAGCTGTTTTTT. The whole variable domain, filled in from reference TRBV5-1 and TRBJ2-2, reads KAGVTQTPRYLIKTRGQQVTLSCSPISGHRSVSWYQQTPGQGLQFLFEYFSETQRNKGNFPGRFSGRQFSNSRSEMNVSTLELGDSALYLCASSARPGGGELFFGEGSRLTVL.

The chain recombines TRBV6-6 with TRBJ1-2, with D maybe TRBD1 (5 bases). Germline-derived CDR1 and CDR2 are MNHNY and SVGAGI (reference sequence). The CDR3 covers 15 residues. Deletions cut 6 bases from V and 5 bases from J, with 19 bases between. CDR3 sequence: CASSPSWGGGYGYTF. The DNA for the CDR3 is TGTGCCAGCAGCCCTTCCTGGGGCGGGGGGTATGGCTACACCTTC.

The V call is TRBV27, the J call TRBJ2-7, with 9 positions matching TRBD2. The ends lost 3 bases at V and 2 bases at J; junction bases unmatched: 5. Germline-derived CDR1 and CDR2 are MNHEY and SMNVEV (reference sequence). The CDR3 covers 15 residues. The CDR3 sequence: CASSLEGGGAYEQYF. The DNA of the CDR3 is TGTGCCAGCAGTTTGGAAGGCGGGGGGGCCTACGAGCAGTACTTC.